This T cell receptor beta chain was identified in a study of shared clonotypes between healthy human individuals. As for this clone: The same CDR3 also results from other DNA sequences found in this sample.

The repertoire was sequenced with immunoSEQ multiplex PCR; TCRdb's copy has only in-frame clones and lacks some. Of 550,000 to 700,000 clones in the sample, less than 80% are singletons; the top ten hold around 1.7%. The V gene lost 2 bases and the J gene lost 4 bases, with 6 bases spanning the gap. The CDR3 is 12 amino acids. Per germline, CDR1 MDHEN and CDR2 SYDVKM. V is TRBV28 and J is TRBJ2-7; D is undetermined. The clonotype was recovered from a woman younger than 45 in good health. Sequencing was done on a sample of memory CD4+ T cells sorted from blood. The sample's subset: CD45RA-negative fraction. The chain's CDR3 is CASSLDGYEQYF. In nucleotides, the CDR3 is TGTGCCAGCAGTTTAGACGGGTACGAGCAGTACTTC.